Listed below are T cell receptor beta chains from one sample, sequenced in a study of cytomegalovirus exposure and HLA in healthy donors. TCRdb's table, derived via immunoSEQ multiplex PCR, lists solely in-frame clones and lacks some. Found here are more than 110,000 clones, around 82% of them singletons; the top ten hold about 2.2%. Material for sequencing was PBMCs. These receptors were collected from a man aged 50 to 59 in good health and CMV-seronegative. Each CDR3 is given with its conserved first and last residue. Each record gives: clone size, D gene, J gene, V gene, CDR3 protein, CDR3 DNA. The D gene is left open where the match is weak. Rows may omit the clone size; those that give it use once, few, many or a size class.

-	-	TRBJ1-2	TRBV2	CASLVWSGNGYTF	TGTGCCAGCCTGGTATGGTCCGGGAATGGCTACACCTTC
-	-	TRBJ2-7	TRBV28	CASSLAGDYEQYF	TGTGCCAGCAGTTTGGCAGGGGACTACGAGCAGTACTTC
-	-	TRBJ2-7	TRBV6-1	CASSRPRETYEQYF	TGTGCCAGCAGCCGCCCGCGTGAAACCTACGAGCAGTACTTC
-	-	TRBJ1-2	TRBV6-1	CASSQQGNNYGYTF	TGTGCCAGCAGCCAACAGGGAAATAACTATGGCTACACCTTC
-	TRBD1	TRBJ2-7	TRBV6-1	CASRGTAYEQYF	TGTGCCAGCCGAGGGACAGCCTACGAGCAGTACTTC
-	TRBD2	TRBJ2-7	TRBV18	CASSPREGPYEQYF	TGTGCCAGCTCACCACGGGAGGGTCCCTACGAGCAGTACTTC
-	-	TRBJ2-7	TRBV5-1	CASSFGAGSGLEQYF	TGCGCCAGCAGCTTTGGGGCAGGTTCGGGCCTCGAGCAGTACTTC
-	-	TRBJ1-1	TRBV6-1	CASRVDSVGTEAFF	TGTGCCAGCAGGGTGGACAGTGTTGGAACTGAAGCTTTCTTT
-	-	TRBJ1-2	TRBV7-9	CASSEDSDGYTF	TGTGCCAGCAGCGAGGACAGTGATGGCTACACCTTC
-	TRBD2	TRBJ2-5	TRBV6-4	CASNVTSGRALDETQYF	TGTGCCAGCAATGTGACTAGCGGGAGGGCCCTAGATGAGACCCAGTACTTC
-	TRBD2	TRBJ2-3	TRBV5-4	CASSQNRGGRTDTQYF	TGTGCCAGCAGCCAGAATCGGGGGGGCCGCACAGATACGCAGTATTTT
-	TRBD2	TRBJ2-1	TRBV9	CASSVSGGALGEQFF	TGTGCCAGCAGCGTGAGCGGGGGGGCCTTAGGTGAGCAGTTCTTC
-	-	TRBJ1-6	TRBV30	CAWAIGGVYNSPLHF	TGTGCCTGGGCGATTGGAGGAGTCTATAATTCACCCCTCCACTTT
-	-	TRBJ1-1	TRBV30	CAWSRRGATEAFF	TGTGCCTGGAGTAGGAGGGGTGCCACTGAAGCTTTCTTT
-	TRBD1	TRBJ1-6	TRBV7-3	CASSPTGGKSPLHF	TGTGCCAGCAGCCCGACAGGGGGAAAATCACCCCTCCACTTT
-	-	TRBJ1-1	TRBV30	CAWSVPWSTEAFF	TGTGCCTGGAGTGTACCCTGGAGCACTGAAGCTTTCTTT
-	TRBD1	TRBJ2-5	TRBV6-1	CASTRQGFGETQYF	TGTGCCAGCACAAGACAGGGATTCGGGGAGACCCAGTACTTC
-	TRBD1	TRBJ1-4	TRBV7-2	CASSLGQGVGEKLFF	TGTGCCAGCAGCTTAGGGCAGGGGGTGGGTGAAAAACTGTTTTTT
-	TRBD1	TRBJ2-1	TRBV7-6	CASSLNPGQGANEQFF	TGTGCCAGCAGCTTAAATCCGGGACAGGGGGCGAATGAGCAGTTCTTC
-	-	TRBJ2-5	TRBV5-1	CASSLAQTSGETQYF	TGCGCCAGCAGCTTGGCCCAGACTAGTGGAGAGACCCAGTACTTC
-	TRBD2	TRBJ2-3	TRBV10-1	CASSDASGRLHTQYF	TGCGCCAGCAGTGATGCTAGCGGGAGGCTACATACGCAGTATTTT
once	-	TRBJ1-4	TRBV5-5	CASSLVGAAEKLFF	TGTGCCAGCAGCTTGGTGGGGGCTGCTGAAAAACTGTTTTTT
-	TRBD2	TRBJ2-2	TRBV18	CASSPTSGRPPGELFF	TGTGCCAGCTCACCGACTAGCGGGAGGCCTCCCGGGGAGCTGTTTTTT
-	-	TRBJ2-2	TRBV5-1	CVSSLVTGNTGELFF	TGCGTCAGCAGCTTGGTTACGGGGAACACCGGGGAGCTGTTTTTT
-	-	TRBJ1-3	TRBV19	CASSGTQGEGNTIYF	TGTGCCAGTAGTGGCACACAGGGTGAAGGAAACACCATATATTTT
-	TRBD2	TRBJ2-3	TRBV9	CASSVDGGARVADTQYF	TGTGCCAGCAGCGTAGACGGGGGGGCCCGAGTGGCAGATACGCAGTATTTT
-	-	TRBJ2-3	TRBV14	CASSQGWSADTQYF	TGTGCCAGCAGCCAAGGTTGGTCGGCAGATACGCAGTATTTT
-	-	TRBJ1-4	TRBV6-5	CASSYSHNEKLFF	TGTGCCAGCAGTTACTCCCATAATGAAAAACTGTTTTTT
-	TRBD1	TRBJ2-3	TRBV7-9	CASSFGTGGTDTQYF	TGTGCCAGCAGCTTCGGGACAGGGGGTACAGATACGCAGTATTTT